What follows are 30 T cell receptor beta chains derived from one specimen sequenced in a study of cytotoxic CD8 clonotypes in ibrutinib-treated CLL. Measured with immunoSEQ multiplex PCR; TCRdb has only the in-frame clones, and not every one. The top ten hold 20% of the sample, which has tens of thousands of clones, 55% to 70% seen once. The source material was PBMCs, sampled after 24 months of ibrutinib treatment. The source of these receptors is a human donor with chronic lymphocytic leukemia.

The CDR3 nucleotides read TGTGCCAGCAGGCCGACTAGCGGGGGCCCCGTGCAGTACGTC. Translation: CASRPTSGGPVQYV. J is TRBJ2-7 and V is TRBV6-5, with 12 positions matching TRBD2. CDR1 is MNHEY and CDR2 is SVGAGI in the germline V gene. CDR3 length: 14 amino acids. Trimming at V came to 6 bases and at J to 9 bases, leaving 9 bases not matched to a gene.

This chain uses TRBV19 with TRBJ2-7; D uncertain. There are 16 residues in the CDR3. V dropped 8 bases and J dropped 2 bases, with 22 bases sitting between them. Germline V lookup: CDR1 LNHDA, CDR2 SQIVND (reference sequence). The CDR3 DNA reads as TGTGCCAGTGCCGCAGGTCTCTCAGCGATCGCCTACGAGCAGTACTTC. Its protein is CASAAGLSAIAYEQYF.

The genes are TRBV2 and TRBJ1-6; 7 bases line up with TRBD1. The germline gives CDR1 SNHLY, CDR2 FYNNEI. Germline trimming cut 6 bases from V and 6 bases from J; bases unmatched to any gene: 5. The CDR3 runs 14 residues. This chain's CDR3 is CASRNRGSNSPLHF. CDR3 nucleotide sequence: TGTGCCAGCAGGAACAGGGGTAGTAATTCACCCCTCCACTTT. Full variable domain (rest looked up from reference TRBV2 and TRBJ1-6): EPEVTQTPSHQVTQMGQEVILRCVPISNHLYFYWYRQILGQKVEFLVSFYNNEISEKSEIFDDQFSVERPDGSNFTLKIRSTKLEDSAMYFCASRNRGSNSPLHFGNGTRLTVT.

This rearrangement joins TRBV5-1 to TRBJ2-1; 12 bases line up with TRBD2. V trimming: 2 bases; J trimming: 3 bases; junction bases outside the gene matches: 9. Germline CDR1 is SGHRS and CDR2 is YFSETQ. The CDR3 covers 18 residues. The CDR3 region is CASSLGLAGGPFYNEQFF. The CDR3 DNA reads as TGCGCCAGCAGCTTAGGGCTAGCGGGAGGGCCCTTCTACAATGAGCAGTTCTTC.

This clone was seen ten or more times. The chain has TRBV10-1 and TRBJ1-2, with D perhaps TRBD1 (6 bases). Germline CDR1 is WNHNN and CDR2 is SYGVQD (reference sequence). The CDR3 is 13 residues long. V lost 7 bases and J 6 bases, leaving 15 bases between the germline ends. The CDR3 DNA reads TGCGCCAGCAAGACAACAGGGAAGGATGGCTACACCTTC. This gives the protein CASKTTGKDGYTF.

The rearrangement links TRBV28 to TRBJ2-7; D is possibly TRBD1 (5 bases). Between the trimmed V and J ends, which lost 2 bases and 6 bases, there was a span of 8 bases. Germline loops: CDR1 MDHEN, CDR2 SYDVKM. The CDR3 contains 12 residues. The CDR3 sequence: CASSLPGLEQYF. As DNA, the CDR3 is TGTGCCAGCAGTTTACCAGGGCTCGAGCAGTACTTC.

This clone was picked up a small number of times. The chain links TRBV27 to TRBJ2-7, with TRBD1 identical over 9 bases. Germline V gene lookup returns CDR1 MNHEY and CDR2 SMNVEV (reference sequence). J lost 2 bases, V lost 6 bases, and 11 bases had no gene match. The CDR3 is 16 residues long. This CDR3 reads CASRRHGTGIAYEQYF. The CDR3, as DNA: TGTGCCAGCAGGCGCCATGGGACAGGGATCGCCTACGAGCAGTACTTC.

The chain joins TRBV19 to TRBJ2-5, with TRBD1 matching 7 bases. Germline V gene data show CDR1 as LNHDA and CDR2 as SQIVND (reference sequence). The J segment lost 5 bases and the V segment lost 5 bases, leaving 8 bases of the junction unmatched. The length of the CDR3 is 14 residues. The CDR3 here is CASSPTGQMETQYF. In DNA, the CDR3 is TGTGCCAGTAGTCCGACAGGGCAGATGGAGACCCAGTACTTC.

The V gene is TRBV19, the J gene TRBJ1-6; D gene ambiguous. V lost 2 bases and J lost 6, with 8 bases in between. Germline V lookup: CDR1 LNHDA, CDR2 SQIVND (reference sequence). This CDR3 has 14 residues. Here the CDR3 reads CASSIRSPNSPLHF. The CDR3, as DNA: TGTGCCAGTAGTATAAGGAGCCCTAATTCACCCCTCCACTTT.

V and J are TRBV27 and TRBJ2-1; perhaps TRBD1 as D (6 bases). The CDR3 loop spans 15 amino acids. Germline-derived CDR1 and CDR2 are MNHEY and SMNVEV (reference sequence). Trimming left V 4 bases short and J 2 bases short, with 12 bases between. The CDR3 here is CASSSNRVTYNEQFF. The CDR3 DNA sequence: TGTGCCAGCAGTTCTAACAGGGTCACCTACAATGAGCAGTTCTTC.

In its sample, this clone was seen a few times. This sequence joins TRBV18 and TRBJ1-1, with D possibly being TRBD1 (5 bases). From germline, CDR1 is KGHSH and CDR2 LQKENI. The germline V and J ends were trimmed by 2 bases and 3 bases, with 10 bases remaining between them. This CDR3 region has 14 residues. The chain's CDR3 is CASSPTEGYTEAFF. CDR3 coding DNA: TGTGCCAGCTCACCAACAGAGGGGTACACTGAAGCTTTCTTT. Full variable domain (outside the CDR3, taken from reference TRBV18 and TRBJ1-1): NAGVMQNPRHLVRRRGQEARLRCSPMKGHSHVYWYRQLPEEGLKFMVYLQKENIIDESGMPKERFSAEFPKEGPSILRIQQVVRGDSAAYFCASSPTEGYTEAFFGQGTRLTVV.

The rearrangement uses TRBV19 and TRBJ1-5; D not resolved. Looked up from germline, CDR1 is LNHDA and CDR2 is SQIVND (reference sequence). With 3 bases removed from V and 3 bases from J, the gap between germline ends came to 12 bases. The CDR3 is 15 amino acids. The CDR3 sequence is CASSIRLGYNQPQHF. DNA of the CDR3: TGTGCCAGTAGTATCCGGTTAGGTTACAATCAGCCCCAGCATTTT.

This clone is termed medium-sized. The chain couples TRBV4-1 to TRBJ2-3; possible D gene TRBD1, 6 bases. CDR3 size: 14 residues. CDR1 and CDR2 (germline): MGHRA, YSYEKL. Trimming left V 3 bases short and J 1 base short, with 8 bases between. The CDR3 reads CASSHRQGTDTQYF. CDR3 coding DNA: TGCGCCAGCAGCCACCGACAGGGCACAGATACGCAGTATTTT.

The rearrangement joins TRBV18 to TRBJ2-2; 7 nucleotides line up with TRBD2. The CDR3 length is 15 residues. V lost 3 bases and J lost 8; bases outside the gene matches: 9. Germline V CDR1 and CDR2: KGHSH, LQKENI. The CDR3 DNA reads TGTGCCAGCTCACCCACTTCAGGCGGGAGAGGGGAGCTGTTTTTT. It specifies CASSPTSGGRGELFF.

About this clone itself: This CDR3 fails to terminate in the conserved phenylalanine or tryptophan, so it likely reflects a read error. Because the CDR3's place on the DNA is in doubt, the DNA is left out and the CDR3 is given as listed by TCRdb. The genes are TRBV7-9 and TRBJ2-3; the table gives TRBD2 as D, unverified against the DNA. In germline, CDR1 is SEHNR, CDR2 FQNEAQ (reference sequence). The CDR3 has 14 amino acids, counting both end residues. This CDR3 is CASSLAPGTSGHIV.

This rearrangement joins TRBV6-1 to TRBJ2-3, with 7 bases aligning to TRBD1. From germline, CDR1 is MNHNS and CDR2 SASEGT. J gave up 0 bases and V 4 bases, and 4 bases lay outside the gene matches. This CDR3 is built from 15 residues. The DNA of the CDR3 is TGTGCCAGCAGTGCGTCCAGGGGGAGCACAGATACGCAGTATTTT. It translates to CASSASRGSTDTQYF.

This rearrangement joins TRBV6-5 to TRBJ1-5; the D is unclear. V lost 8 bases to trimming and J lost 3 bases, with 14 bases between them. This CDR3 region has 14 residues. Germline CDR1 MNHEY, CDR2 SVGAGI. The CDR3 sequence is CASDRGPNNQPQHF. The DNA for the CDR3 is TGTGCCAGCGACCGAGGACCGAACAATCAGCCCCAGCATTTT.

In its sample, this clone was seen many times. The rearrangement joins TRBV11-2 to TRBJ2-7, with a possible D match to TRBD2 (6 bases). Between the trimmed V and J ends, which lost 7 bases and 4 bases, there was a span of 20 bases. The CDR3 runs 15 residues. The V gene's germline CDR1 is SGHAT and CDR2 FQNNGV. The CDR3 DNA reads TGTGCCAGCACCCTGATGGGAGGAGGGTCTTACGAGCAGTACGTC. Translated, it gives CASTLMGGGSYEQYV.

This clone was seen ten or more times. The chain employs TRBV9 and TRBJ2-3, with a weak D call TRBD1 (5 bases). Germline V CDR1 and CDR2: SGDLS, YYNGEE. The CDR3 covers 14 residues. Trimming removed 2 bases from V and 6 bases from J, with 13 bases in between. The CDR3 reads CASSVGQGWDTQYF. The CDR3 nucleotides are TGTGCCAGCAGCGTTGGGCAGGGTTGGGATACGCAGTATTTT.

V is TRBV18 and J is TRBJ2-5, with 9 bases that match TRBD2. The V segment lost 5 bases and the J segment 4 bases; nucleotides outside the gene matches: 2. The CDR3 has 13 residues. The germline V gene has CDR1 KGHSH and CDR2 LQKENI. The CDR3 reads CASSLRGGETQYF. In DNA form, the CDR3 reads TGTGCCAGCTCATTGCGGGGGGGAGAGACCCAGTACTTC.

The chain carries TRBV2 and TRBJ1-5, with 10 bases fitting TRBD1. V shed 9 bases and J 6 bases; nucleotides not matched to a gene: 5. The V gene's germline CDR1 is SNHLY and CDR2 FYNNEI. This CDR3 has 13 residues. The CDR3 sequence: CASRTGGSQPQHF. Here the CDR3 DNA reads TGTGCCAGTAGGACAGGGGGGTCTCAGCCCCAGCATTTT.

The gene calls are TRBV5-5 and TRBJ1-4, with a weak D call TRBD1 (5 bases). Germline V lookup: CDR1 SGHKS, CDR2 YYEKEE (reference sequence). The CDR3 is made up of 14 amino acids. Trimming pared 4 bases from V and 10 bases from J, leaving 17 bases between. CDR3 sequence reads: CASSIRKQAAKLFF. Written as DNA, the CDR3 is TGTGCCAGCAGCATAAGAAAACAGGCGGCAAAACTGTTTTTT.

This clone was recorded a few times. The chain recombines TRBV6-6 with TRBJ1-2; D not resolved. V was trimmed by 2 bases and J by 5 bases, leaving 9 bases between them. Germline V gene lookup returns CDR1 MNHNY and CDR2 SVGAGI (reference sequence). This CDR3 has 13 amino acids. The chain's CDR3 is CASSYGQNYGYTF. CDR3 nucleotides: TGTGCCAGCAGTTACGGGCAGAATTATGGCTACACCTTC.

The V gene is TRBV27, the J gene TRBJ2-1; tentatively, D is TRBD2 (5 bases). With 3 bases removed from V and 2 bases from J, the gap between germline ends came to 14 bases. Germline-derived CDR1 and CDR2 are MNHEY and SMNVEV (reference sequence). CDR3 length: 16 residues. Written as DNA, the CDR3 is TGTGCCAGCAGTTTTGGTCTAGAGAGGGCCTACAATGAGCAGTTCTTC. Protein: CASSFGLERAYNEQFF.

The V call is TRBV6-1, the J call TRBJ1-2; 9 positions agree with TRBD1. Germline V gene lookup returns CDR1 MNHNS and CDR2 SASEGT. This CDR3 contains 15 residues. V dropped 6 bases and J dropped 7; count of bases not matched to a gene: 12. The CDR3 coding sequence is TGTGCCAGCAGCGGACGGGACAGGGCATTTAGTGGCTACACCTTC. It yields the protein CASSGRDRAFSGYTF.

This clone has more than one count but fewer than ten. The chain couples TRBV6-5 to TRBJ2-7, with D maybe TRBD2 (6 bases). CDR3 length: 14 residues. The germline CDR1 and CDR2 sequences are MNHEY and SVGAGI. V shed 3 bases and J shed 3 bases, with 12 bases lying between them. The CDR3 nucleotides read TGTGCCAGCAGTTATGGGGGGAGGAGCTACGAGCAGTACTTC. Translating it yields CASSYGGRSYEQYF.

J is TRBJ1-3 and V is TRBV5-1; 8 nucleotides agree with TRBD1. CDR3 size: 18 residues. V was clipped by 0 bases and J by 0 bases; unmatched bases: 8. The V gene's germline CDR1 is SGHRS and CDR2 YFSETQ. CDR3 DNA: TGCGCCAGCAGCTTGGACCGGCTCGACAGGGGCTCTGGAAACACCATATATTTT. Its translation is CASSLDRLDRGSGNTIYF.

CDR3 DNA: TGTGCCAGCAGTTATCAGACTAGCATCAACTACGAGCAGTACTTC. This sequence encodes CASSYQTSINYEQYF. The V and J genes are TRBV6-5 and TRBJ2-7; 7 bases line up with TRBD2. V lost 3 bases, J lost 3 bases, and 8 bases stayed unmatched. The germline V gene encodes CDR1 MNHEY and CDR2 SVGAGI. The CDR3 contains 15 residues.

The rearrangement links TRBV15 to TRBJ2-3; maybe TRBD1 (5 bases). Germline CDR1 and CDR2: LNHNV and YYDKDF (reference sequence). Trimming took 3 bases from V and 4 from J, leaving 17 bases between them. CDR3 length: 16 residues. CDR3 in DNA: TGTGCCACCAGCAGGGCCGGTTTTGGGGCGGCAGATACGCAGTATTTT. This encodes CATSRAGFGAADTQYF.

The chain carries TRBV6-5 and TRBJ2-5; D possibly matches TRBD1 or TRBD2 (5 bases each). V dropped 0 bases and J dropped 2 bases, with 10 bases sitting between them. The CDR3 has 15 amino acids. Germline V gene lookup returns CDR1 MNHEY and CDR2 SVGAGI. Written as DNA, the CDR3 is TGTGCCAGCAGTTACTCGGGACGGATACAAGAGACCCAGTACTTC. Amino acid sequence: CASSYSGRIQETQYF.